This is a list of T cell receptor beta chains from one sample in a study of somatic mutations in cytotoxic T cells in rheumatoid arthritis. Sequencing was performed with immunoSEQ multiplex PCR; in TCRdb, only in-frame clones are kept and a portion is missing. The sample has 10,000 to 15,000 clones; around 75% are singletons. Sequencing input: CD8+ T cells sorted from blood. Receptors originate from an adult with rheumatoid arthritis. Each CDR3 is given with its conserved first and last residue. Fields, in order: J gene, V gene, CDR3 protein.

TRBJ1-3 TRBV2 CASTPQNSGNTIYF
TRBJ2-7 TRBV4-1 CASSQALQTYEQYF
TRBJ1-4 TRBV9 CASSAYGTGNEKLFF
TRBJ1-2 TRBV19 CASSIVAVTVGGYTF
TRBJ2-7 TRBV6-1 CASSESSGSSYEQYF
TRBJ2-7 TRBV13 CASSRGTSGSGEQYF
TRBJ2-4 TRBV27 CASSPTWGQGENIQYF
TRBJ2-3 TRBV28 CASSLRREARGSASTDTQYF
TRBJ1-2 TRBV6-5 CASSYRGRANYGYTF
TRBJ2-3 TRBV6-5 CASSLLAVPTDTQYF
TRBJ2-1 TRBV29-1 CSVPGVGYNEQFF
TRBJ2-7 TRBV5-1 CASSLSATEQYF
TRBJ1-5 TRBV7-9 CASSGEGAHSNQPQHF
TRBJ1-2 TRBV29-1 CSFGTGGNSAGYTF
TRBJ2-3 TRBV5-1 CASSLVLAGGNPFTDTQYF
TRBJ2-2 TRBV7-2 CASSFEGWNGELFF
TRBJ2-4 TRBV6-5 CASSYERKGPKNIQYF
TRBJ2-1 TRBV29-1 CSVAQLAESYNEQFF
TRBJ2-1 TRBV7-9 CASSSGTALAGLSWQFF
TRBJ2-2 TRBV9 CASSVDLADTGELFF
TRBJ1-3 TRBV5-6 CASSLGHWDTIYF
TRBJ2-1 TRBV7-3 CASSLLLAGADEQFF
TRBJ2-7 TRBV27 CASSFGTSGIYEQYF
TRBJ2-5 TRBV29-1 CSQKGTGETQYF
TRBJ2-1 TRBV11-3 CASSLGGEQFF
TRBJ2-7 TRBV6-1 CASSDLRDFLSYEQYF
TRBJ2-2 TRBV13 CASRVTGDWGNTGELFF
TRBJ1-2 TRBV5-1 CASSYDRIWDYGYTF
TRBJ2-7 TRBV4-1 CASRDLAGAEQYF
TRBJ2-2 TRBV5-1 CASSLARGWELFF
TRBJ2-3 TRBV2 CATAGLPVFHPSTDTQYF
TRBJ2-2 TRBV6-1 CASSDSGDYTGELFF
TRBJ1-4 TRBV2 CASSEGATNEKLFF
TRBJ1-1 TRBV5-4 CASSWTGSTEAFF
TRBJ2-7 TRBV5-3 CARSAGTGYF
TRBJ2-7 TRBV10-3 CAIREVLTYEQYF
TRBJ2-1 TRBV5-8 CASSLAGGTDYNEQFF
TRBJ2-1 TRBV27 CASSLDGYEQFF
TRBJ1-1 TRBV7-9 CASSPPTGGETEAFF
TRBJ1-4 TRBV28 CASSLRGQDEKLFF
TRBJ2-2 TRBV7-3 CASSFSGSSYTGELFF
TRBJ2-1 TRBV11-3 CASSVENEQFF
TRBJ2-7 TRBV7-9 CASSSGLFYEQYF
TRBJ2-7 TRBV6-1 CASSGGTTYEQYF
TRBJ2-3 TRBV7-3 CASSQGYTDTQYF
TRBJ2-2 TRBV25-1 CASSGAGELFF
TRBJ2-3 TRBV7-3 CASSPVHNADTQYF
TRBJ2-6 TRBV19 CASSHRLWENSGANVLTF
TRBJ2-1 TRBV11-2 CASSPSPTTFNEQFF
TRBJ2-7 TRBV6-1 CASSEPTSGRYEQYF
TRBJ2-7 TRBV13 CASSFELASHEQYF
TRBJ2-7 TRBV28 CASSPHESAQEQYF
TRBJ1-5 TRBV30 CAWSVGQGTQPQHF
TRBJ2-3 TRBV5-4 CASSRNLGTQYF
TRBJ2-1 TRBV7-9 CASSYNNEQFF
TRBJ2-7 TRBV28 CASSQVGIGTYEQYF
TRBJ2-2 TRBV27 CASSPSGRANTGELFF